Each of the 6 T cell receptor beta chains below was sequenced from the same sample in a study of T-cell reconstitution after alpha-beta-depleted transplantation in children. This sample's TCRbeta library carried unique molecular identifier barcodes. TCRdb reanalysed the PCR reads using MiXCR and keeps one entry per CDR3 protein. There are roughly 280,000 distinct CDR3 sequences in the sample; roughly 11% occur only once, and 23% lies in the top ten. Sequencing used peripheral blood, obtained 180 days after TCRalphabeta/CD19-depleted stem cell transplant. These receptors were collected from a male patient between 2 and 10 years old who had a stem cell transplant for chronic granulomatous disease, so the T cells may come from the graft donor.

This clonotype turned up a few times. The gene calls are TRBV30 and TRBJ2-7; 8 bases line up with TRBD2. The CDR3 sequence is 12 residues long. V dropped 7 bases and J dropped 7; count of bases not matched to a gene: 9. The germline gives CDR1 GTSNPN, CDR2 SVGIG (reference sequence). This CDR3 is CASMRGGREQYF. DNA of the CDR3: TGTGCCTCGATGCGCGGGGGGCGGGAGCAGTACTTC.

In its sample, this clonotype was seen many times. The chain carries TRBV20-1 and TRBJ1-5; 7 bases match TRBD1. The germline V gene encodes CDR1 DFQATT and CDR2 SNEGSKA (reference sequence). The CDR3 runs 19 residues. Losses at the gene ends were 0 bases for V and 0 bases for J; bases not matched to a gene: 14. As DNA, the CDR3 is TGCAGTGCTAGAGAGGCTCGGAGACAGGGACCGCCTAGCAATCAGCCCCAGCATTTT. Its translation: CSAREARRQGPPSNQPQHF.

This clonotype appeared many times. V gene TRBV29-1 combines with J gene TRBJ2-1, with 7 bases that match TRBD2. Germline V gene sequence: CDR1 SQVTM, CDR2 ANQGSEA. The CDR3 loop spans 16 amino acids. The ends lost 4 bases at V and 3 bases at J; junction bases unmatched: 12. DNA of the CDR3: TGCAGCGTTGTCGGAGAGACTAGCTTCCGCTACAATGAGCAGTTCTTC. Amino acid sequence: CSVVGETSFRYNEQFF.

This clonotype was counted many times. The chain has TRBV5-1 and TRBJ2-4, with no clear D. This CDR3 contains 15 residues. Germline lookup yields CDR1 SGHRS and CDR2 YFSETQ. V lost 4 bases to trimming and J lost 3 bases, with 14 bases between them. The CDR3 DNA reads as TGCGCCAGCAGCCCTTCCATACACAGCAAAAACATTCAGTACTTC. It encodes CASSPSIHSKNIQYF.

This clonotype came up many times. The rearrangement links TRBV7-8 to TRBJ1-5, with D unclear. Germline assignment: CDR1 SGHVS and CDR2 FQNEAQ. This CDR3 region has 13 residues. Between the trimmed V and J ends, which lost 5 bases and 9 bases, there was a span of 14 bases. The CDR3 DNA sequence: TGTGCCAGCAGCGTTCGGGATCCTCGGCCCCAGCATTTT. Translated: CASSVRDPRPQHF.

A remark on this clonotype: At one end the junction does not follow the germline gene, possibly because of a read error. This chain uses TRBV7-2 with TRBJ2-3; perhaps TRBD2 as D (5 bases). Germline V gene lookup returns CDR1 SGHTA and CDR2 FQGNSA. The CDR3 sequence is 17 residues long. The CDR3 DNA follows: TGTGCCAGCAGCTTAGCGCCGCCAGGTTCTAGCATAGATACGCAGTATTTT. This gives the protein CASSLAPPGSSIDTQYF. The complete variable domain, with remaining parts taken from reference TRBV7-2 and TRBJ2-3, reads GAGVSQSPSNKVTEKGKDVELRCDPISGHTALYWYRQSLGQGLEFLIYFQGNSAPDKSGLPSDRFSAERTGGSVSTLTIQRTQQEDSAVYLCASSLAPPGSSIDTQYFGPGTRLTVL.